Reported below is one T cell receptor beta chain. Its antigen is not known. This entry comes from a study of cytomegalovirus exposure and HLA in healthy donors. J was trimmed by 6 bases and V by 4 bases; bases with no gene match: 10. The CDR3 length is 16 residues. Germline V CDR1 and CDR2: MNHNS, SASEGT. Findings and limits, study-wide: The authors reported that TCR beta sequences could predict HLA-A and HLA-B alleles. These predictions were accurate for most subjects in the first cohort. The study labeled 180 or so TCR beta chains cytomegalovirus-associated.

Donors had nominal health at sampling but likely had unrecorded immune exposures. The study ran its PCR with 60 Vbeta and 13 Jbeta primers. Only in-frame clones appear in the TCRdb table, and some are missing; sequencing was by immunoSEQ multiplex PCR. The sample has roughly 150,000 clones; roughly 80% are singletons. The clonotype was recovered from a woman in her 40s in good health and CMV-seronegative. The rearrangement links TRBV6-1 to TRBJ2-3; 10 nucleotides match TRBD2. The sequenced sample consisted of PBMCs. The CDR3 here is CASSGRVAGGSDTQYF. CDR3 DNA: TGTGCCAGCAGTGGGCGGGTAGCGGGGGGATCGGATACGCAGTATTTT.